The sequence of this T cell receptor (beta chain) was determined in a study of blood T cell repertoires in COVID-19. TCRdb keeps only in-frame clones here, not all; method: immunoSEQ multiplex PCR. The data hold 130,000 or so clones, with around 89% observed a single time. V shed 5 bases and J shed 0 bases, with 13 bases lying between them. CDR1 and CDR2 from the germline V gene are MDHEN and SYDVKM. The CDR3 is 16 residues long. The sequencing input was peripheral blood. This receptor was obtained from a man in his fifties or sixties with COVID-19, enrolled during active disease. The rearrangement uses TRBV28 and TRBJ1-4; D might be TRBD1 (6 bases). This chain's CDR3 is CASSNGQFATNEKLFF. In DNA, the CDR3 is TGTGCCAGCAGTAATGGACAGTTTGCAACTAATGAAAAACTGTTTTTT.